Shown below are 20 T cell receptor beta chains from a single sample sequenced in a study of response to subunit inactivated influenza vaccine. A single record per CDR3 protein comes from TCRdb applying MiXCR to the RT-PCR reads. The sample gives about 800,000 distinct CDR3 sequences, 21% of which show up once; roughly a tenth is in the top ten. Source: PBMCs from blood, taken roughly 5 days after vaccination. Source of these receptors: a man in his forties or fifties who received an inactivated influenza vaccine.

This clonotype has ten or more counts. CDR3 nucleotides: TGTGCCATCAGTGAGGGGACAGCTACCTACGAGCAGTACTTC. This codes for CAISEGTATYEQYF. The chain carries TRBV10-3 and TRBJ2-7, with 7 positions matching TRBD1. V shed 2 bases, J shed 2 bases, and the junction held 3 bases outside the gene matches. CDR1 and CDR2 from the germline V gene are ENHRY and SYGVKD. The CDR3 totals 14 residues.

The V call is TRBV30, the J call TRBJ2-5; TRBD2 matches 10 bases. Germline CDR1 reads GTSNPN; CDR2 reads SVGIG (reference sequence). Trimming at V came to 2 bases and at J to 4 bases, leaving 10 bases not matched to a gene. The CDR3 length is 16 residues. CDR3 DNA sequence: TGTGCCTGGAGTCTAGCGGGAGCGCAGAGGGGAGAGACCCAGTACTTC. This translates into CAWSLAGAQRGETQYF.

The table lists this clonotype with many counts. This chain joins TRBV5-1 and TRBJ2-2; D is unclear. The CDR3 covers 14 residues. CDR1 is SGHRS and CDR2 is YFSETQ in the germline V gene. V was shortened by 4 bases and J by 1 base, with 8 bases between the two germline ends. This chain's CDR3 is CASSPAQNTGELFF. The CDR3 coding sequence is TGCGCCAGCAGCCCAGCCCAGAACACCGGGGAGCTGTTTTTT.

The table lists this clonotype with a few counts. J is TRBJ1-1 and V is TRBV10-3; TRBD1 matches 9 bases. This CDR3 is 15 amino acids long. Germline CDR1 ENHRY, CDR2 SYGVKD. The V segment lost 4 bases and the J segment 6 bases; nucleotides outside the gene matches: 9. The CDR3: CAISGGEQGASEAFF. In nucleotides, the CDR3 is TGTGCCATCAGTGGGGGTGAACAGGGGGCCTCTGAAGCTTTCTTT.

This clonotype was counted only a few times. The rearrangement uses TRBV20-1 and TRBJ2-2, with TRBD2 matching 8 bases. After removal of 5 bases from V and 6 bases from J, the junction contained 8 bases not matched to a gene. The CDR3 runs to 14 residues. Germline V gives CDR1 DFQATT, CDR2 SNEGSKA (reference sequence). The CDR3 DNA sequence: TGCAGTGCTGAAAGCGGGAGAGAGCCCGGGGAGCTGTTTTTT. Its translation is CSAESGREPGELFF.

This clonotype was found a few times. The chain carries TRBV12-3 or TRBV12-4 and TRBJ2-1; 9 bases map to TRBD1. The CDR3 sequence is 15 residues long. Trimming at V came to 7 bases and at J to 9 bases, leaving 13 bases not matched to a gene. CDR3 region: CASTLDGTGRGEQFF. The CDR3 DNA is TGTGCCAGCACTCTGGACGGGACAGGGAGGGGTGAGCAGTTCTTC.

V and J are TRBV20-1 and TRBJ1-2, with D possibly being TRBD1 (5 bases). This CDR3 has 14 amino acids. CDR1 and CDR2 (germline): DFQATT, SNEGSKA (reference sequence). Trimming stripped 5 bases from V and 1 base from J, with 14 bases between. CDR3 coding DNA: TGCAGTGCTGCTCCGGGACCTCATAACTATGGCTACACCTTC. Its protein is CSAAPGPHNYGYTF.

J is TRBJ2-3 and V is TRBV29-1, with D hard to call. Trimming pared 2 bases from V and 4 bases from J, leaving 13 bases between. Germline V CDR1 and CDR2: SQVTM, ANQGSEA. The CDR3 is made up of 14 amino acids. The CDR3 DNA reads TGCAGCGTTGAAACCCCGACCCAACCAGATACGCAGTATTTT. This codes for CSVETPTQPDTQYF.

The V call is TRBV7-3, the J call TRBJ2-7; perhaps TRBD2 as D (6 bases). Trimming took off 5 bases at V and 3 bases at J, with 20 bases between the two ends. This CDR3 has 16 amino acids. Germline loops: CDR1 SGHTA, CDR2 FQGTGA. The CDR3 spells CASSPIWDGSIYEQYF. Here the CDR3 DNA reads TGTGCCAGCAGCCCCATCTGGGACGGGAGTATCTACGAGCAGTACTTC.

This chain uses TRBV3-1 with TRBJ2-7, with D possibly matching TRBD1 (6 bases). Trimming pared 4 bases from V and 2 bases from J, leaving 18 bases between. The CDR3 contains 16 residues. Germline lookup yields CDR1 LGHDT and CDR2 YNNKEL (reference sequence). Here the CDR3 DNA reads TGTGCCAGCAGCCCAAATGACAGGTTGGACGCCTACGAGCAGTACTTC. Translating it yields CASSPNDRLDAYEQYF.

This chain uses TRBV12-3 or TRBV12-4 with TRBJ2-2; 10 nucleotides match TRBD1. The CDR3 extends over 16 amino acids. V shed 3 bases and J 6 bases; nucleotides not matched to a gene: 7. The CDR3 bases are TGTGCCAGCAGTTTTCCCCGGACAGGGGGGTCCGGGGAGCTGTTTTTT. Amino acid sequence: CASSFPRTGGSGELFF.

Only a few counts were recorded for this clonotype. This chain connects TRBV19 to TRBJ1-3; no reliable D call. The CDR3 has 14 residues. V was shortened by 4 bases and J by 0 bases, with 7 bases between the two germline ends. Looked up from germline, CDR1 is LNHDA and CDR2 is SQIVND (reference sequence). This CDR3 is CASSNYHSGNTIYF. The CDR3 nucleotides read TGTGCCAGTAGTAACTACCACTCTGGAAACACCATATATTTT.

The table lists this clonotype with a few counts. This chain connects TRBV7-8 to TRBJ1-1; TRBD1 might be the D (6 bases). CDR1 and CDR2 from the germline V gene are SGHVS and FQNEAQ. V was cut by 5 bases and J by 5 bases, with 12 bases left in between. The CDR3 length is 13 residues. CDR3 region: CASSQGPRTEAFF. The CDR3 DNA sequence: TGTGCCAGCAGCCAGGGGCCGCGGACTGAAGCTTTCTTT.

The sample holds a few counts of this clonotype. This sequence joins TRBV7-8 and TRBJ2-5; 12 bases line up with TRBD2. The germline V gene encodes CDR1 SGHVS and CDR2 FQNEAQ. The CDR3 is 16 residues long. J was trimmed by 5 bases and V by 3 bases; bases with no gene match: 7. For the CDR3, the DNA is TGTGCCAGCAGCTTTCTAGCGGGGGGGCGTACGGAGACCCAGTACTTC. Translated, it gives CASSFLAGGRTETQYF.

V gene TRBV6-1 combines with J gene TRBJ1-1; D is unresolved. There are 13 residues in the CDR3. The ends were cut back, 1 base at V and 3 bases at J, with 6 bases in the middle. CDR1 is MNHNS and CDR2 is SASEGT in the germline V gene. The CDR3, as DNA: TGTGCCAGCAGTGAAGGGACCCACACTGAAGCTTTCTTT. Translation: CASSEGTHTEAFF.

DNA for the CDR3: TGTGCCAGTAGTCTCGGGACACGTAATGAAAAACTGTTTTTT. Translated, it gives CASSLGTRNEKLFF. V and J are TRBV19 and TRBJ1-4; D possibly corresponds to TRBD1 (6 bases). The V and J ends lost 5 bases and 4 bases respectively, with 11 bases between them. This CDR3 has 14 amino acids. Germline CDR1 and CDR2: LNHDA and SQIVND (reference sequence).

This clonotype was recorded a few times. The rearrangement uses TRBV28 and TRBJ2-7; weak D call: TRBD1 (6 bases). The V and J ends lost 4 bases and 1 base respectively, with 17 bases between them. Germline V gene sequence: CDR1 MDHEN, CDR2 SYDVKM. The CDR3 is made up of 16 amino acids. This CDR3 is CASSSTLTGVSYEQYF. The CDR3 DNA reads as TGTGCCAGCAGTTCGACCCTGACAGGTGTATCCTACGAGCAGTACTTC.

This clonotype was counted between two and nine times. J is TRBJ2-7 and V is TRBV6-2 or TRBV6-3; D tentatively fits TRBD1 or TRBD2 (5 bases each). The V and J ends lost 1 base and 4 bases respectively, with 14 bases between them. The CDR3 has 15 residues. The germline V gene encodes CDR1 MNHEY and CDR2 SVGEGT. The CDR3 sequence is CASSYLGRLRYEQYF. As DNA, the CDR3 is TGTGCCAGCAGTTACTTGGGACGGCTAAGATACGAGCAGTACTTC.

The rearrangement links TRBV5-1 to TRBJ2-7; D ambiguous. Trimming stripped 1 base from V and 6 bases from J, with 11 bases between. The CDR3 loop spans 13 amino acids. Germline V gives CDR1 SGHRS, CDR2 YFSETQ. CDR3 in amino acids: CASSLRPSGEQYF. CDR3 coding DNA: TGCGCCAGCAGCTTGCGCCCCAGTGGCGAGCAGTACTTC.

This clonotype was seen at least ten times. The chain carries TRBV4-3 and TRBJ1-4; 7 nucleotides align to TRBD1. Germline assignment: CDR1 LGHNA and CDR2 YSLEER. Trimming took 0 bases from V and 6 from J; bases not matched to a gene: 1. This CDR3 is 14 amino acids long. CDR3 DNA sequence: TGCGCCAGCAGCCAAGAGACAGGGTATGAAAAACTGTTTTTT. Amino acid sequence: CASSQETGYEKLFF.